This T cell receptor (beta chain) was recovered during a study of blood T cells in healthy people across ages. This clonotype turned up a few times. The CDR3 length is 14 residues. V was shortened by 6 bases and J by 5 bases, with 15 bases between the two germline ends. Primed by a sample-barcoded 5' primer and a J-beta primer mix, a second PCR proceeded for roughly 6 to 12 cycles. Each CDR3 protein is one row after TCRdb ran MiXCR on the 5' RACE reads. The profile shows about 1.4 million distinct CDR3 sequences, almost 60% of them singletons. Material for sequencing was blood. This TCR came from a man aged 18 to 29 in good health. V usage is TRBV12-3 or TRBV12-4 and J usage is TRBJ2-3; D might be TRBD2 (6 bases). CDR3 bases: TGTGCCAGCAGCCCCTATGAGGGAGGAGATACGCAGTATTTT. Residues: CASSPYEGGDTQYF.